This TCR beta chain was observed in a study of blood T cell repertoires in COVID-19. The data were produced by immunoSEQ multiplex PCR, yet TCRdb's version contains in-frame clones alone and is incomplete. This table has around 26,000 clones, approximately 88% appearing once. With V trimmed by 7 bases and J by 0 bases, 12 bases remained unmatched. From germline, CDR1 is SGHNT and CDR2 YYREEE (reference sequence). There are 16 residues in the CDR3. V and J are TRBV5-4 and TRBJ2-5, with 7 bases matching TRBD2. This clonotype originated in a human donor in a cohort sampled during active COVID-19. The sequenced sample was peripheral blood. The CDR3 DNA is TGTGCCAGCCGCAGGTCTGCCGGGAGGTACCAAGAGACCCAGTACTTC. This encodes CASRRSAGRYQETQYF.